The present entry profiles one TCR beta chain with its context. Antigen: not known. TCRdb itself ran the RT-PCR reads through MiXCR, one entry per CDR3 protein. The sample contains about 19,000 distinct CDR3 sequences, 65% to 85% of which appear only once. The V and J ends lost 6 bases and 3 bases respectively, with 9 bases between them. This CDR3 region has 12 residues. Germline CDR1 and CDR2: ENHRY and SYGVKD. This specimen comes from a study of yellow fever vaccine responses in identical twins. The study, taken as a whole, reports: Twins showed a vaccine T cell response that reportedly seemed partly convergent, partly personalized.

The TCR comes from a woman younger than 35 who received the yellow fever vaccine. The chain uses TRBV10-3 and TRBJ2-7; D assignment may be TRBD1 or TRBD2 (6 bases each). Sequenced here: T cells from blood (PBMCs), unsorted or a sorted subset (not recorded which), sampled before or after yellow fever vaccination (not recorded which). CDR3 residues: CAISKGGYEQYV. The CDR3 coding sequence is TGTGCCATCAGCAAGGGGGGCTACGAGCAGTACGTC.